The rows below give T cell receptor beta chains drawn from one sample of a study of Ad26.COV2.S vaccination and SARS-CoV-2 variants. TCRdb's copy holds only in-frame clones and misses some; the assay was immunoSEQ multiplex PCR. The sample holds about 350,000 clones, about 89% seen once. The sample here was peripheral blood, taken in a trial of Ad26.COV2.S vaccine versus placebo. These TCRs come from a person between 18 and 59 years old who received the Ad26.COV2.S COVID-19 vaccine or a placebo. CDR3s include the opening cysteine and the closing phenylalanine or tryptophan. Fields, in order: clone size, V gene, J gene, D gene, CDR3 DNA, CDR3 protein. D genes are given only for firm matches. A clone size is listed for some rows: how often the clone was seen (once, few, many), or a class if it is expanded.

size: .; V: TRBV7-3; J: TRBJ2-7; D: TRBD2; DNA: TGTGCCAGCAGCTTAACACCAGCGGGGAGTTACGAGCAGTACTTC; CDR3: CASSLTPAGSYEQYF
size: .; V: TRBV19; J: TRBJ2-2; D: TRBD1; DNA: TGTGCCAGTATCTCGGACAGGGGCCCGAACACCGGGGAGCTGTTTTTT; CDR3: CASISDRGPNTGELFF
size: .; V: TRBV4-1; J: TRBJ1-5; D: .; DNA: TGCGCCAGCAGCCAAGAGGGGATCTATAGCAATCAGCCCCAGCATTTT; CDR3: CASSQEGIYSNQPQHF
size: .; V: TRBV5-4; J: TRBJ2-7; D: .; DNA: TGTGCCAGCAGCTTAGACGCGGGGGCAAGGGAGCAGTACTTC; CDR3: CASSLDAGAREQYF
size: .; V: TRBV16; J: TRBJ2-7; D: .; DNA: TGTGCCAGCAGCCAATCGCGCCAGGGGCCCTACGAGCAGTACTTC; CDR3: CASSQSRQGPYEQYF
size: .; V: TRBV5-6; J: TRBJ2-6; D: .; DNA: TGTGCCAGCTCAGAGCGGCCGGGGAGTTCTGGGGCCAACGTCCTGACTTTC; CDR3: CASSERPGSSGANVLTF
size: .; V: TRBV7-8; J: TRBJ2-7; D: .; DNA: TGTGCCAGCAGCTCTCCTCCCCTTGTAGACGAGCAGTACTTC; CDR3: CASSSPPLVDEQYF
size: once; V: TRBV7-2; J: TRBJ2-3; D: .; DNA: TGTGCCAGCAGCTTAGTCGGTGACTCTAGCACAGATACGCAGTATTTT; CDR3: CASSLVGDSSTDTQYF
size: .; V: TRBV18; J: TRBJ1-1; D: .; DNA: TGTGCCAGCTCACCACTTCTAGAGAGAAAGAACACTGAAGCTTTCTTT; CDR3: CASSPLLERKNTEAFF
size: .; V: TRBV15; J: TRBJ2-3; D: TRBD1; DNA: TGTGCCACCAGCAGAGACAGGACAGGGGCCGCAGATACGCAGTATTTT; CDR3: CATSRDRTGAADTQYF
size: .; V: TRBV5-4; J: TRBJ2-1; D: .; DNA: TGTGCCAGCAGCTTTACTAGCTACAATGAGCAGTTCTTC; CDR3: CASSFTSYNEQFF
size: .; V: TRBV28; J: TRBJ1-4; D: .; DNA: TGTGCCAGCAGTCCGGGGTCTAATGAAAAACTGTTTTTT; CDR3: CASSPGSNEKLFF